The rows below give T cell receptor beta chains drawn from one sample of a study of high-grade serous ovarian cancer treatment subgroups. Clones were sequenced by immunoSEQ multiplex PCR, and TCRdb holds only the in-frame ones, with some missing. The repertoire holds several thousand clones, with around 65% as singletons. Sequenced: tumor tissue. These receptors all stem from a human donor with high-grade serous ovarian cancer. The CDR3 runs from the conserved cysteine through the conserved F or W. D genes are given only for firm matches. Where a row states a size, it is once, few, many or the class of an expanded clone; other rows omit it.

>-|TRBD2|TRBV18|16|TRBJ2-7
CASSPTAGGRTYEQYF
TGTGCCAGCTCACCAACCGCGGGGGGCCGTACCTACGAGCAGTACTTC
>few|-|TRBV19|15|TRBJ1-4
CASSMGIRANEKLFF
TGTGCCAGTAGTATGGGGATCCGGGCTAATGAAAAACTGTTTTTT
>-|TRBD1|TRBV5-1|18|TRBJ2-1
CASSLGQGFWGSYNEQFF
TGCGCCAGCAGCTTGGGACAGGGTTTTTGGGGTTCCTACAATGAGCAGTTCTTC
>-|-|TRBV18|14|TRBJ1-1
CASSPVGTNTEAFF
TGTGCCAGCTCACCAGTCGGGACAAACACTGAAGCTTTCTTT
>few|-|TRBV5-1|13|TRBJ1-4
CASSLGTNEKLFF
TGCGCCAGCAGCTTGGGTACTAATGAAAAACTGTTTTTT
>-|-|TRBV5-5|15|TRBJ2-1
CASSPDYLPGNEQFF
TGTGCCAGCAGCCCTGACTACCTTCCGGGAAATGAGCAGTTCTTC
>-|-|TRBV11-2|14|TRBJ2-2
CASSLAGAGGELFF
TGTGCCAGCAGCTTGGCAGGGGCGGGCGGGGAGCTGTTTTTT
>-|-|TRBV4-1|18|TRBJ2-6
CASGRGQGFFSGANVLTF
TGCGCCAGCGGACGGGGGCAGGGGTTTTTCTCTGGGGCCAACGTCCTGACTTTC
>-|-|TRBV15|17|TRBJ2-6
CATSRDGGYSGANVLTF
TGTGCCACCAGCAGAGATGGTGGATACTCTGGGGCCAACGTCCTGACTTTC
>large|-|TRBV2|12|TRBJ1-1
CASIRMNTEAFF
TGTGCCAGCATCCGCATGAACACTGAAGCTTTCTTT
>-|TRBD1|TRBV19|13|TRBJ2-7
CASRKTGSYEQYF
TGTGCCAGTAGGAAGACAGGGTCCTACGAGCAGTACTTC
>-|-|TRBV19|14|TRBJ1-2
CASSKGPSNYGYTF
TGTGCCAGTAGTAAGGGACCGTCGAACTATGGCTACACCTTC
>-|TRBD1|TRBV27|14|TRBJ1-1
CASNRDRSYTEAFF
TGTGCCAGCAATCGGGACAGATCTTACACTGAAGCTTTCTTT
>few|TRBD1|TRBV28|18|TRBJ2-6
CASSLPSTGGSGANVLTF
TGTGCCAGCAGTCTCCCATCCACAGGGGGCTCTGGGGCCAACGTCCTGACTTTC
>-|-|TRBV11-3|14|TRBJ2-5
CASSPPGGDGTQYF
TGTGCCAGCAGCCCCCCCGGGGGCGACGGGACCCAGTACTTC
>-|-|TRBV12-5|14|TRBJ1-1
CASGLDRWNTEAFF
TGTGCTAGTGGTTTAGACAGGTGGAACACTGAAGCTTTCTTT
>-|-|TRBV11-2|13|TRBJ2-5
CASSMQGIETQYF
TGTGCCAGCAGCATGCAGGGGATAGAGACCCAGTACTTC
>-|TRBD1|TRBV7-6|14|TRBJ2-2
CASSPDRPGGELFF
TGTGCCAGCAGCCCGGACAGGCCTGGCGGGGAGCTGTTTTTT
>-|TRBD2|TRBV5-8|14|TRBJ2-5
CASSLAGGLETQYF
TGTGCCAGCAGCTTGGCCGGGGGGTTGGAGACCCAGTACTTC
>-|TRBD1|TRBV10-3|15|TRBJ1-1
CASRQYDRAGAEAFF
TGTGCCAGCAGGCAATATGACAGGGCTGGCGCTGAAGCTTTCTTT
>-|-|TRBV18|14|TRBJ1-1
CASSPESRGGEAFF
TGTGCCAGCTCACCAGAATCCAGGGGCGGTGAAGCTTTCTTT
>-|-|TRBV27|11|TRBJ2-1
CASRSGPEQFF
TGTGCCAGCAGATCAGGGCCCGAGCAGTTCTTC
>once|-|TRBV6-1|12|TRBJ1-3
CAIITSGNTIYF
TGTGCCATCATTACCTCTGGAAACACCATATATTTT
>-|-|TRBV11-2|15|TRBJ1-1
CASSPLWQVNTEAFF
TGTGCCAGCAGCCCCTTATGGCAGGTGAACACTGAAGCTTTCTTT
>few|-|TRBV5-1|16|TRBJ1-3
CASSLEDRLSGNTIYF
TGCGCCAGCAGCTTGGAAGACAGGCTATCTGGAAACACCATATATTTT
>medium-sized|-|TRBV6-5|15|TRBJ1-1
CASSYGGTLNTEAFF
TGTGCCAGCAGTTACGGCGGGACTCTCAACACTGAAGCTTTCTTT
>-|TRBD1|TRBV9|13|TRBJ2-2
CASGAGGTGELFF
TGTGCCAGCGGAGCAGGGGGCACCGGGGAGCTGTTTTTT
>-|TRBD2|TRBV28|15|TRBJ2-7
CASSSISGRRYEQYF
TGTGCCAGCAGTTCTATTAGCGGGCGTAGATACGAGCAGTACTTC
>-|-|TRBV30|13|TRBJ2-3
CAWSVLRGDTQYF
TGTGCCTGGAGTGTACTTCGGGGAGATACGCAGTATTTT
>-|-|TRBV5-1|14|TRBJ1-2
CASSLDRANYGYTF
TGCGCCAGCAGCTTGGACAGGGCTAACTATGGCTACACCTTC
>few|TRBD2|TRBV30|14|TRBJ2-7
CAWSFLAGDYEQYF
TGTGCCTGGAGCTTTCTAGCGGGGGACTACGAGCAGTACTTC
>-|TRBD2|TRBV6-4|15|TRBJ2-3
CASRRTSGETDTQYF
TGTGCCAGCAGAAGGACTAGCGGGGAGACAGATACGCAGTATTTT
>-|-|TRBV5-3|15|TRBJ1-1
CASSVRTGLNTEAFF
TGTGCCAGCAGCGTCCGAACGGGATTGAACACTGAAGCTTTCTTT
>once|TRBD2|TRBV5-1|15|TRBJ2-1
CASRGGNSSYNEQFF
TGCGCCAGCAGGGGGGGGAATAGCTCCTACAATGAGCAGTTCTTC
>once|-|TRBV10-3|17|TRBJ2-6
CAISDILRAAGANVLTF
TGTGCCATCAGTGACATCCTCCGGGCTGCTGGGGCCAACGTCCTGACTTTC
>few|-|TRBV7-9|12|TRBJ1-1
CASRMLALEAFF
TGTGCCAGCAGAATGTTAGCCCTTGAAGCTTTCTTT
>-|-|TRBV30|14|TRBJ1-1
CAWSAGVKGTEAFF
TGTGCCTGGAGCGCGGGGGTAAAGGGCACTGAAGCTTTCTTT
>-|TRBD1|TRBV15|14|TRBJ1-2
CATSRDRGDYGYTF
TGTGCCACCAGCAGGGACAGGGGAGACTATGGCTACACCTTC
>-|-|TRBV9|14|TRBJ1-1
CASSGSAGDTEAFF
TGTGCCAGCTCAGGGTCCGCGGGGGACACTGAAGCTTTCTTT
>-|TRBD2|TRBV29-1|14|TRBJ2-1
CSVDVAGGYNEQFF
TGCAGCGTTGATGTCGCGGGGGGCTACAATGAGCAGTTCTTC
>-|-|TRBV4-1|19|TRBJ1-1
CASSPGAAGALGQNTEAFF
TGCGCCAGCAGCCCAGGAGCGGCAGGGGCGCTCGGGCAGAACACTGAAGCTTTCTTT
>-|TRBD1|TRBV15|13|TRBJ2-5
CATSKGGWETQYF
TGTGCCACCAGCAAAGGGGGCTGGGAGACCCAGTACTTC
>few|TRBD1|TRBV4-1|14|TRBJ1-5
CASSHQGAGQPQHF
TGCGCCAGCAGCCATCAGGGGGCCGGACAGCCCCAGCATTTT
>-|TRBD2|TRBV4-3|18|TRBJ2-5
CASSLNLGLDKFGETQYF
TGCGCCAGCAGCCTCAACTTGGGACTAGATAAGTTCGGCGAGACCCAGTACTTC
>-|-|TRBV25-1|15|TRBJ2-7
CASSEEGTSSYEQYF
TGTGCCAGCAGTGAGGAGGGAACTAGCTCCTACGAGCAGTACTTC
>-|-|TRBV5-4|13|TRBJ1-5
CASSLAGGQPQHF
TGTGCCAGCAGCTTGGCGGGGGGGCAGCCCCAGCATTTT
>-|-|TRBV5-1|14|TRBJ1-2
CASSLDRPVDGYTF
TGCGCCAGCAGCTTGGACCGACCAGTAGATGGCTACACCTTC
>-|TRBD2|TRBV10-2|15|TRBJ2-3
CASSLAGGRTDTQYF
TGCGCCAGCAGTTTAGCGGGGGGCCGGACAGATACGCAGTATTTT
>-|TRBD1|TRBV29-1|13|TRBJ1-1
CSVQDRGIAEAFF
TGCAGCGTTCAGGACAGGGGTATCGCTGAAGCTTTCTTT
>few|TRBD2|TRBV6-5|13|TRBJ2-7
CASSQREGYEQYF
TGTGCCAGCAGTCAGCGGGAGGGGTACGAGCAGTACTTC
>-|-|TRBV7-2|12|TRBJ1-2
CASSLYNYGYTF
TGTGCCAGCAGCTTATACAACTATGGCTACACCTTC
>-|-|TRBV6-4|13|TRBJ1-5
CASSDGDNQPQHF
TGTGCCAGCAGTGACGGTGATAATCAGCCCCAGCATTTT
>-|TRBD1|TRBV6-4|15|TRBJ1-1
CASRQYDRAGAEAFF
TGTGCCAGCAGGCAATATGACAGGGCTGGCGCTGAAGCTTTCTTT
>-|-|TRBV7-2|16|TRBJ2-5
CASSRSRVANQETQYF
TGTGCCAGCAGTAGAAGCCGGGTAGCGAACCAAGAGACCCAGTACTTC